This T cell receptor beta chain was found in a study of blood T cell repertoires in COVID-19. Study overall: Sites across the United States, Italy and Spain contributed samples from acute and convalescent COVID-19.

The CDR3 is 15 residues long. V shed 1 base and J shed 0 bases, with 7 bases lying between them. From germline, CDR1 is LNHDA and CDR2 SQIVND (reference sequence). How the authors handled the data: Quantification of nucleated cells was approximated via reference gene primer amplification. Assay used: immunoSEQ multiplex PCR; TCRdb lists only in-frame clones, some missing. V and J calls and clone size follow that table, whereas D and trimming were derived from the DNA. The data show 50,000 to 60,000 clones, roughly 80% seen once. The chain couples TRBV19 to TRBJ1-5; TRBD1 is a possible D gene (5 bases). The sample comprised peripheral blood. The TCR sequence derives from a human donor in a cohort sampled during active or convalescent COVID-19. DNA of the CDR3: TGTGCCAGTAGTATAGCCCAGGGTAGCAATCAGCCCCAGCATTTT. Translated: CASSIAQGSNQPQHF.